This T cell receptor (beta chain) was identified during a study of T cell responses to AZD1222 COVID-19 vaccine. Study results and caveats: Along spike, vaccine-associated CD4 TCRs were found throughout, with dominance at 160-218 and 743-854. Two AZD1222 administrations were followed by greater Spike-specific TCR breadth and depth. Every sample of the repertoires postdated the peak T cell response.

The CDR3 is 14 residues long. V was pared by 2 bases and J by 8 bases, with 8 bases of the junction left unmatched. From germline, CDR1 is LGHNA and CDR2 YSLEER. With respect to this clone: Antigen: not known.

Both about-4-week and about-12-week second-dose recipients were combined. The protocol was immunoSEQ multiplex PCR, while the TCRdb copy is restricted to in-frame clones and leaves out a portion. The top ten hold about 3.7% of the sample, which has 150,000 or so clones, 80% to 95% seen once. The origin of this receptor is an adult who received the AZD1222 COVID-19 vaccine. Specimen: peripheral blood, collected 28 days after the second AZD1222 dose. V gene TRBV4-3 combines with J gene TRBJ1-2; 7 nucleotides match TRBD1. The CDR3 nucleotides are TGCGCCAGCAGCCAACGACAGGGTGATATAGGCTACACCTTC. Translated, it gives CASSQRQGDIGYTF.